These 2 T cell receptor beta chains were sequenced from one sample in a study of T-cell memory formation after mild COVID-19. Each CDR3 protein is one row after TCRdb ran MiXCR on the 5' RACE reads. The sample has about 400,000 distinct CDR3 sequences, roughly 18% seen once. Specimen: PBMCs or a T cell subset sorted from them (not recorded which). All receptors come from a man younger than 35 who had mild COVID-19 (a few samples of this study predate the infection). Cell type and time point are not known.

This clonotype turned up a few times. This rearrangement joins TRBV9 to TRBJ2-1; maybe TRBD1 (7 bases). The V end lost 0 bases, the J end lost 3 bases, and 22 bases lay between the germline ends. Looked up from germline, CDR1 is SGDLS and CDR2 is YYNGEE. CDR3 length equals 19 residues. This CDR3 reads CASSVGGGGWERGYNEQFF. In nucleotides, the CDR3 is TGTGCCAGCAGCGTAGGAGGAGGGGGCTGGGAGAGGGGCTACAATGAGCAGTTCTTC.

The J gene is TRBJ2-3, the V gene TRBV6-6; D may be TRBD2 (5 bases). V shed 2 bases and J shed 3 bases, with 12 bases lying between them. This CDR3 has 15 amino acids. The germline CDR1 and CDR2 sequences are MNHNY and SVGAGI (reference sequence). The CDR3 DNA is TGTGCCAGCAGTTACGGAGTCCGGGGAACAGATACGCAGTATTTT. Translated, it gives CASSYGVRGTDTQYF.